This passage covers 10 T cell receptor beta chains from one sample sequenced in a study of HIV-infected patients and healthy controls. The repertoire came from unfractionated whole blood and reflected all unsorted peripheral T cells. 500 ng RNA was reverse transcribed with alpha and beta constant-region primers. Alpha and beta chain libraries were made separately by chain-specific third strand synthesis with multiplexing indices. TCRdb itself ran the 5' RACE reads through MiXCR, one entry per CDR3 protein. In the table there are about 15,000 distinct CDR3 sequences, 6% to 9% of which are singletons. Sequencing used blood. Every receptor here comes from an adult in good health.

This clonotype has at least ten counts. The chain couples TRBV6-2 or TRBV6-3 to TRBJ1-1; D perhaps matches TRBD1 (6 bases). Per germline, CDR1 MNHEY and CDR2 SVGEGT. The CDR3 totals 15 residues. The V and J ends lost 6 bases and 0 bases respectively, with 14 bases between them. The DNA for the CDR3 is TGTGCCAGCAGCGGACAGCAAACATTGAACACTGAAGCTTTCTTT. Translating gives CASSGQQTLNTEAFF.

By sample fraction, this clonotype is medium-sized (0.01 to 0.1%). The chain combines TRBV20-1 with TRBJ2-2; no reliable D call. With 3 bases removed from V and 7 bases from J, the gap between germline ends came to 15 bases. The V gene's germline CDR1 is DFQATT and CDR2 SNEGSKA (reference sequence). This CDR3 spans 14 amino acids. The CDR3 nucleotides read TGCAGTGCTAGGACGCAGCCCGAAGTCGGGGAGCTGTTTTTT. It is translated as CSARTQPEVGELFF.

This clonotype was detected ten times or more. The V gene is TRBV12-3 or TRBV12-4, the J gene TRBJ2-5; D is undetermined. The CDR3 loop spans 14 amino acids. The V and J ends lost 6 bases and 2 bases respectively, with 13 bases between them. As DNA, the CDR3 is TGTGCCAGCAGATCGAGTGGACGTCAAGAGACCCAGTACTTC. Residues: CASRSSGRQETQYF.

This chain uses TRBV5-6 with TRBJ1-1; TRBD1 aligns across 7 bases. The CDR3 runs 13 residues. Trimming removed 1 base from V and 4 bases from J; junction bases left unmatched: 1. Germline values: CDR1 SGHDT, CDR2 YYEEEE. The CDR3 sequence is CASSLSGGTEAFF. The CDR3 region has the DNA TGTGCCAGCAGCTTGTCAGGGGGCACTGAAGCTTTCTTT.

This clonotype has ten or more counts. The gene calls are TRBV5-4 and TRBJ2-3; 7 bases align to TRBD1. Germline V gene data show CDR1 as SGHNT and CDR2 as YYREEE (reference sequence). Unmatched junction bases numbered 0, after V lost 5 bases and J lost 0 bases. The CDR3 is made up of 13 amino acids. CDR3 coding DNA: TGTGCCAGCAGGGGACAGAGCACAGATACGCAGTATTTT. This codes for CASRGQSTDTQYF. Combining the CDR3 with reference TRBV5-4 and TRBJ2-3 gives the whole variable domain ETGVTQSPTHLIKTRGQQVTLRCSSQSGHNTVSWYQQALGQGPQFIFQYYREEENGRGNFPPRFSGLQFPNYSSELNVNALELDDSALYLCASRGQSTDTQYFGPGTRLTVL.

This clonotype was seen many times. The genes are TRBV12-3 or TRBV12-4 and TRBJ1-1; 8 nucleotides match TRBD1. The length of the CDR3 is 13 residues. V was pared by 7 bases and J by 4 bases, with 5 bases of the junction left unmatched. This CDR3 reads CASIQQGVTEAFF. CDR3 bases: TGTGCCAGCATCCAACAGGGGGTCACTGAAGCTTTCTTT.

The chain employs TRBV20-1 and TRBJ2-3; TRBD2 agrees at 14 bases. CDR3 size: 15 residues. V lost 2 bases, J lost 6 bases, and 4 bases stayed unmatched. Germline CDR1 DFQATT, CDR2 SNEGSKA (reference sequence). The CDR3, as DNA: TGCAGTGCTAGAAGGACTAGCGGGAGGTCGGATACGCAGTATTTT. Amino acid sequence: CSARRTSGRSDTQYF.

This clonotype has a count of ten or more. This sequence joins TRBV6-6 and TRBJ1-6; no definite D call. V gave up 7 bases and J gave up 10 bases, with 14 bases separating them. Germline lookup yields CDR1 MNHNY and CDR2 SVGAGI (reference sequence). The CDR3 is made up of 13 amino acids. The CDR3 protein is CASKKNENSPLHF. The CDR3 DNA follows: TGTGCCAGCAAAAAAAACGAAAACTCACCCCTCCACTTT.

This clonotype was found many times. V gene TRBV10-3 combines with J gene TRBJ2-3; 9 bases are a match to TRBD1. Germline V lookup: CDR1 ENHRY, CDR2 SYGVKD. This CDR3 has 13 amino acids. With V trimmed by 8 bases and J by 3 bases, 3 bases remained unmatched. DNA of the CDR3: TGTGCCATCTCCGGGACAGGGACAGATACGCAGTATTTT. Protein product: CAISGTGTDTQYF.

This clonotype is medium-sized by share. This CDR3 is CASSRGDTQYF. Written as DNA, the CDR3 is TGTGCCAGCAGCCGAGGAGATACGCAGTATTTT. The rearrangement uses TRBV3-1 and TRBJ2-3; D remains unclear. The length of the CDR3 is 11 residues. Germline V lookup: CDR1 LGHDT, CDR2 YNNKEL (reference sequence). V lost 4 bases and J 5 bases, leaving 4 bases between the germline ends.